These T cell receptor beta chains were read from a single sample in a study of shared clonotypes between healthy human individuals. Libraries were prepared by immunoSEQ multiplex PCR; TCRdb keeps only in-frame clonotypes and omits some of them. The table includes a few million clones, roughly 93% detected once. Sequencing was carried out using naive CD8+ T cells from PBMCs. The receptors originated from a man between 18 and 29 years old in good health. Some clones in this sample may be carry-over from other donors' samples. The CDR3 runs from the conserved cysteine through the conserved F or W. A D gene is named only where the DNA matches it firmly. A clone size is listed for some rows: how often the clone was seen (once, few, many), or a class if it is expanded.

cdr3_aa: CAPSGAHYTF; cdr3_nt: TGTGCCCCGTCCGGGGCCCACTACACCTTC; cdr3_length: 10; v_call: TRBV5-6; clone_size: NA; j_call: TRBJ1-2; d_call: NA
cdr3_aa: CASSLKFPNEKLFF; cdr3_nt: TGTGCCAGCAGCTTAAAGTTTCCTAATGAAAAACTGTTTTTT; cdr3_length: 14; v_call: TRBV7-9; clone_size: NA; j_call: TRBJ1-4; d_call: NA
cdr3_aa: CASRPRPGQGFTNTGELFF; cdr3_nt: TGTGCCAGTCGCCCGCGACCGGGACAGGGTTTTACGAACACCGGGGAGCTGTTTTTT; cdr3_length: 19; v_call: TRBV7-9; clone_size: NA; j_call: TRBJ2-2; d_call: TRBD1
cdr3_aa: CASSLGRAHYGYTF; cdr3_nt: TGCGCCAGCAGCTTGGGGCGGGCGCACTATGGCTACACCTTC; cdr3_length: 14; v_call: TRBV5-1; clone_size: NA; j_call: TRBJ1-2; d_call: NA
cdr3_aa: CASSRRGLTGLARGDTQYF; cdr3_nt: TGTGCCAGCAGCCGGCGCGGATTAACGGGACTAGCGAGGGGAGATACGCAGTATTTT; cdr3_length: 19; v_call: TRBV5-4; clone_size: NA; j_call: TRBJ2-3; d_call: TRBD2
cdr3_aa: CASSQVSLQGHRNTIYF; cdr3_nt: TGCGCCAGCAGCCAAGTCTCGCTGCAGGGTCATAGAAACACCATATATTTT; cdr3_length: 17; v_call: TRBV4-1; clone_size: NA; j_call: TRBJ1-3; d_call: NA
cdr3_aa: CASSYDREETQYF; cdr3_nt: TGTGCCAGCAGCTATGACAGGGAAGAGACCCAGTACTTC; cdr3_length: 13; v_call: TRBV7-7; clone_size: NA; j_call: TRBJ2-5; d_call: TRBD1
cdr3_aa: CASSHSSGSPYEQYF; cdr3_nt: TGTGCCAGCAGCCATTCTAGCGGGAGTCCTTACGAGCAGTACTTC; cdr3_length: 15; v_call: TRBV7-9; clone_size: once; j_call: TRBJ2-7; d_call: TRBD2
cdr3_aa: CASSLKGLPYNEQFF; cdr3_nt: TGTGCCAGCAGCTTAAAAGGGCTACCCTACAATGAGCAGTTCTTC; cdr3_length: 15; v_call: TRBV7-9; clone_size: NA; j_call: TRBJ2-1; d_call: NA
cdr3_aa: CASSNPAGGLAGETQYF; cdr3_nt: TGTGCCAGCAGCAATCCTGCGGGGGGACTAGCGGGAGAGACCCAGTACTTC; cdr3_length: 17; v_call: TRBV28; clone_size: NA; j_call: TRBJ2-5; d_call: TRBD2
cdr3_aa: CASSYLAGGSYEQYF; cdr3_nt: TGTGCCAGCAGTTACCTAGCGGGAGGGTCCTACGAGCAGTACTTC; cdr3_length: 15; v_call: TRBV27; clone_size: NA; j_call: TRBJ2-7; d_call: TRBD2
cdr3_aa: CASSLFRGRAPDTQYF; cdr3_nt: TGTGCCAGCAGTTTATTCCGCGGGAGGGCCCCAGATACGCAGTATTTT; cdr3_length: 16; v_call: TRBV27; clone_size: NA; j_call: TRBJ2-3; d_call: TRBD2
cdr3_aa: CASSPYRLGNTGELFF; cdr3_nt: TGTGCCAGCAGCCCCTACAGACTAGGAAACACCGGGGAGCTGTTTTTT; cdr3_length: 16; v_call: TRBV7-2; clone_size: NA; j_call: TRBJ2-2; d_call: NA
cdr3_aa: CASGALRPGELFF; cdr3_nt: TGTGCCAGCGGAGCATTGCGTCCCGGGGAGCTGTTTTTT; cdr3_length: 13; v_call: TRBV6-5; clone_size: NA; j_call: TRBJ2-2; d_call: NA
cdr3_aa: CASSEARRGGSNQPQHF; cdr3_nt: TGTGCCAGCAGTGAAGCAAGAAGGGGAGGCAGCAATCAGCCCCAGCATTTT; cdr3_length: 17; v_call: TRBV2; clone_size: NA; j_call: TRBJ1-5; d_call: NA
cdr3_aa: CASSLAGAGYYGYTF; cdr3_nt: TGTGCCAGCAGCCTAGCGGGGGCCGGATACTATGGCTACACCTTC; cdr3_length: 15; v_call: TRBV2; clone_size: NA; j_call: TRBJ1-2; d_call: NA